This T cell receptor (beta chain) was sequenced in a study of blood T cells in healthy people across ages. Points from the study as a whole: Diversity estimated from one million T cells was considered an underestimate. In the absence of known donor CMV status, changes in expanded clonotypes were possibly confounded. TCR beta diversity tracked closely with naive T cell percentage. When set beside aged donors, long-lived donors presented more naive CD4+ cells and higher diversity.

It was with a sample-barcoded 5' primer and a J-beta primer mix that a second PCR of roughly 6 to 11 cycles was run. TCRdb reanalysed the 5' RACE reads using MiXCR and keeps one entry per CDR3 protein. Among about 620,000 distinct CDR3 sequences listed, over 40% were seen once. A single count supports this clonotype. No antigen is known for it. The sequence came from a woman at least 80 years old in good health. The sequenced material came from blood.

CDR3 region: CASNPGGGSAEAFF. The CDR3 DNA follows: TGTGCCAGCAACCCGGGCGGGGGGTCGGCTGAAGCTTTCTTT. The chain combines TRBV6-5 with TRBJ1-1, with D possibly TRBD1 on 5 matching bases. V was trimmed by 7 bases and J by 6 bases, leaving 18 bases between them. The CDR3 has 14 residues. Germline V gene data show CDR1 as MNHEY and CDR2 as SVGAGI.